A single sample is the source of the 16 T cell receptor beta chains below, sequenced in a study of breast tumors, draining lymph nodes, adjacent tissues. The lymph nodes were axillary draining lymph nodes from breast cancer patients. In TCRdb, the multiplex PCR reads were re-called with MiXCR into one record per CDR3 protein. Counted here are about 200,000 distinct CDR3 sequences, 31% occurring once; the ten biggest clones make up around 4.4%. The material sequenced was axillary lymph node tissue. These receptors came from a female donor with breast cancer. Some clones in this sample may be carry-over from other donors' samples.

V gene TRBV24-1 combines with J gene TRBJ2-5, with TRBD1 identical over 10 bases. The germline gives CDR1 KGHDR, CDR2 SFDVKD. The CDR3 loop spans 13 amino acids. V trimming: 3 bases; J trimming: 9 bases; junction bases outside the gene matches: 3. CDR3 DNA sequence: TGTGCCACCAGTGATCGGACAGGGGGGGCCCAGTACTTC. This codes for CATSDRTGGAQYF.

The sample holds many counts of this clonotype. The chain joins TRBV10-2 to TRBJ2-1; 13 nucleotides match TRBD2. CDR1 is WSHSY, CDR2 SAAADI, per germline. Trimming took 8 bases from V and 9 from J; bases not matched to a gene: 7. This CDR3 spans 14 amino acids. The CDR3 region has the DNA TGCGCCAGCTCCACTAGCGGGGGGGCCGGTGAGCAGTTCTTC. It codes for CASSTSGGAGEQFF.

This clonotype was counted a few times. A much bigger clone sits one base away, suggesting this may be a read error. The gene calls are TRBV12-3 or TRBV12-4 and TRBJ1-2, with 8 bases lining up with TRBD1. This CDR3 is 14 amino acids long. V lost 3 bases and J lost 4; bases outside the gene matches: 4. The DNA for the CDR3 is TGTGCCAGCAGTTTCCTGGGACAGGTCTATGGCTACACCTTC. Amino acids: CASSFLGQVYGYTF.

In its sample, this clonotype was seen many times. The chain carries TRBV30 and TRBJ2-3; D is ambiguous. The CDR3 consists of 11 residues. The ends were cut back, 5 bases at V and 14 bases at J, with 17 bases in the middle. Per germline, CDR1 GTSNPN and CDR2 SVGIG (reference sequence). The CDR3 sequence is CAWEISWQRYF. The CDR3 bases are TGTGCCTGGGAGATCAGCTGGCAAAGGTATTTT.

Remarks on this clonotype: Since a much larger clone is just one base distant, this may be a read error. J is TRBJ1-2 and V is TRBV5-6; the D is unclear. Germline loops: CDR1 SGHDT, CDR2 YYEEEE. V was clipped by 1 base and J by 8 bases, with 15 bases between them. This CDR3 contains 14 residues. CDR3 sequence (DNA): TGTGCCAGCAGCTTGAGGTCGGCGGCGGGAGGCTACACCTTC. This sequence encodes CASSLRSAAGGYTF.

This clonotype showed up many times. V and J are TRBV25-1 and TRBJ2-7, with 7 bases lining up with TRBD1. With V trimmed by 5 bases and J by 5 bases, 3 bases remained unmatched. The CDR3 is made up of 12 amino acids. CDR1 MGHDK and CDR2 SYGVNS come from the germline V gene. CDR3 DNA sequence: TGTGCCAGCAGTAGGGGGCCGAACGAGCAGTACTTC. Encoded protein: CASSRGPNEQYF.

The rearrangement uses TRBV28 and TRBJ1-1; D remains unclear. CDR3 length equals 13 residues. CDR1 and CDR2 (germline): MDHEN, SYDVKM. Trimming pared 4 bases from V and 5 bases from J, leaving 11 bases between. CDR3 region: CASSSLGWTEAFF. CDR3 nucleotides: TGTGCCAGCAGTTCCCTTGGGTGGACTGAAGCTTTCTTT.

This clonotype was observed many times. The rearrangement links TRBV2 to TRBJ2-7, with TRBD2 matching 8 bases. The CDR3 length is 15 residues. Germline trimming cut 5 bases from V and 6 bases from J; bases unmatched to any gene: 12. The V gene's germline CDR1 is SNHLY and CDR2 FYNNEI. The CDR3 loop reads CASSLRSGGGAEQYF. CDR3 coding DNA: TGTGCCAGCAGTTTGAGGAGCGGGGGTGGAGCCGAGCAGTACTTC.

This clonotype was detected many times. The genes are TRBV6-1 and TRBJ1-5; D is uncertain. V lost 1 base, J lost 2 bases, and 3 bases lay in between. Germline lookup yields CDR1 MNHNS and CDR2 SASEGT. The CDR3 sequence is 13 residues long. CDR3 sequence: CASSEEGNQPQHF. DNA for the CDR3: TGTGCCAGCAGTGAAGAAGGCAATCAGCCCCAGCATTTT.

This clonotype has at least ten counts. The rearrangement uses TRBV5-5 and TRBJ2-7, with TRBD2 matching 7 bases. Germline V lookup: CDR1 SGHKS, CDR2 YYEKEE (reference sequence). After removal of 4 bases from V and 0 bases from J, the junction contained 4 bases not matched to a gene. There are 14 residues in the CDR3. This CDR3 reads CASSRGVSSYEQYF. In DNA, the CDR3 is TGTGCCAGCAGCCGGGGGGTCAGCTCCTACGAGCAGTACTTC. The whole variable domain, filled in from reference TRBV5-5 and TRBJ2-7, reads DAGVTQSPTHLIKTRGQQVTLRCSPISGHKSVSWYQQVLGQGPQFIFQYYEKEERGRGNFPDRFSARQFPNYSSELNVNALLLGDSALYLCASSRGVSSYEQYFGPGTRLTVT.

V and J are TRBV28 and TRBJ2-1; D is tentatively TRBD1 or TRBD2 (7 bases each). V was cut by 3 bases and J by 6 bases, with 24 bases left in between. Germline CDR1 and CDR2: MDHEN and SYDVKM. The CDR3 sequence is 18 residues long. CDR3 sequence: CASSLNRGGLAVSNEQFF. The CDR3 nucleotides are TGTGCCAGCAGTTTGAACAGGGGAGGGTTAGCGGTGAGCAATGAGCAGTTCTTC. Full variable domain (missing parts from reference TRBV28 and TRBJ2-1): DVKVTQSSRYLVKRTGEKVFLECVQDMDHENMFWYRQDPGLGLRLIYFSYDVKMKEKGDIPEGYSVSREKKERFSLILESASTNQTSMYLCASSLNRGGLAVSNEQFFGPGTRLTVL.

This clonotype was detected many times. The chain couples TRBV5-1 to TRBJ1-4; D is ambiguous. The CDR3 is 14 residues long. The V gene lost 4 bases and the J gene lost 4 bases, with 11 bases spanning the gap. Germline V lookup: CDR1 SGHRS, CDR2 YFSETQ. CDR3 residues: CASSLALGNEKLFF. The CDR3 DNA reads as TGCGCCAGCAGCCTGGCCTTAGGTAATGAAAAACTGTTTTTT.

As for this clonotype: It may be a read error: a sequence one base away is much more abundant. The rearrangement links TRBV30 to TRBJ2-1; D not certain. This CDR3 has 14 residues. Germline CDR1 is GTSNPN and CDR2 is SVGIG (reference sequence). The CDR3 nucleotides read TGTGCCTGGAGTGTACTGAGCTCCTACAATGAGCAGTCCTTC. It is translated as CAWSVLSSYNEQSF.

This clonotype has only a few counts. The conserved final phenylalanine or tryptophan is absent from the CDR3, which likely points to a read error. The limits of the CDR3 on the DNA are not certain, so only TCRdb's listed CDR3 is given. V is TRBV7-3 and J is TRBJ2-6. From germline, CDR1 is SGHTA and CDR2 FQGTGA. The CDR3 is 9 amino acids in total, end residues counted. CDR3: CASSLTSAA.

J is TRBJ1-2 and V is TRBV7-2; the D is unclear. Germline CDR1 is SGHTA and CDR2 is FQGNSA. This CDR3 contains 12 residues. Trimming removed 1 base from V and 8 bases from J, with 8 bases in between. In DNA, the CDR3 is TGTGCCAGCAGCTTAGGGGCGGGGGGCTACACCTTC. This codes for CASSLGAGGYTF. Based on the CDR3 plus reference TRBV7-2 and TRBJ1-2, the full variable domain is GAGVSQSPSNKVTEKGKDVELRCDPISGHTALYWYRQSLGQGLEFLIYFQGNSAPDKSGLPSDRFSAERTGGSVSTLTIQRTQQEDSAVYLCASSLGAGGYTFGSGTRLTVV.

This clonotype was recorded many times. This chain uses TRBV29-1 with TRBJ2-2; a possible D gene is TRBD1 (5 bases). The CDR3 sequence is 14 residues long. Germline CDR1 and CDR2: SQVTM and ANQGSEA. The V end lost 6 bases, the J end lost 0 bases, and 11 bases lay between the germline ends. CDR3 residues: CSVSGFANTGELFF. DNA for the CDR3: TGCAGCGTCTCAGGGTTCGCGAACACCGGGGAGCTGTTTTTT.